This TCR beta chain emerged from a study of regulatory T cells in long-lasting Graves disease. Time point in this sample: newly diagnosed GD, antithyroid drugs for less than 3 months. RNA extracted from PBMCs served as the sequencing template. Investigators prepared the TCR beta libraries by applying iRepertoire HTBI primers and Arm-PCR of CDR3 regions. TCRdb processed the multiplex PCR reads anew with MiXCR; each CDR3 protein has one entry. Counted here are about 560,000 distinct CDR3 sequences, about 15% occurring once; the ten biggest clones make up 12%. The ends were cut back, 3 bases at V and 3 bases at J, with 12 bases in the middle. CDR3 size: 14 residues. Germline V lookup: CDR1 SEHNR, CDR2 FQNEAQ (reference sequence). The same data also went into a second study, on T cells in Graves' hyperthyroidism and ophthalmopathy.

The V gene is TRBV7-9, the J gene TRBJ2-7; tentatively, D is TRBD2 (5 bases). The sequencing used peripheral blood mononuclear cells (PBMCs), collected at new diagnosis, from a patient treated with antithyroid drugs. This TCR was sampled from a man aged 18 to 29 with Graves disease. This CDR3 reads CASSFRSGGYEQYF. CDR3 nucleotide sequence: TGTGCCAGCAGCTTTAGGAGCGGAGGCTACGAGCAGTACTTC. The full variable domain, in which reference TRBV7-9 and TRBJ2-7 provide the parts outside the CDR3, is DTGVSQNPRHKITKRGQNVTFRCDPISEHNRLYWYRQTLGQGPEFLTYFQNEAQLEKSRLLSDRFSAERPKGSFSTLEIQRTEQGDSAMYLCASSFRSGGYEQYFGPGTRLTVT.